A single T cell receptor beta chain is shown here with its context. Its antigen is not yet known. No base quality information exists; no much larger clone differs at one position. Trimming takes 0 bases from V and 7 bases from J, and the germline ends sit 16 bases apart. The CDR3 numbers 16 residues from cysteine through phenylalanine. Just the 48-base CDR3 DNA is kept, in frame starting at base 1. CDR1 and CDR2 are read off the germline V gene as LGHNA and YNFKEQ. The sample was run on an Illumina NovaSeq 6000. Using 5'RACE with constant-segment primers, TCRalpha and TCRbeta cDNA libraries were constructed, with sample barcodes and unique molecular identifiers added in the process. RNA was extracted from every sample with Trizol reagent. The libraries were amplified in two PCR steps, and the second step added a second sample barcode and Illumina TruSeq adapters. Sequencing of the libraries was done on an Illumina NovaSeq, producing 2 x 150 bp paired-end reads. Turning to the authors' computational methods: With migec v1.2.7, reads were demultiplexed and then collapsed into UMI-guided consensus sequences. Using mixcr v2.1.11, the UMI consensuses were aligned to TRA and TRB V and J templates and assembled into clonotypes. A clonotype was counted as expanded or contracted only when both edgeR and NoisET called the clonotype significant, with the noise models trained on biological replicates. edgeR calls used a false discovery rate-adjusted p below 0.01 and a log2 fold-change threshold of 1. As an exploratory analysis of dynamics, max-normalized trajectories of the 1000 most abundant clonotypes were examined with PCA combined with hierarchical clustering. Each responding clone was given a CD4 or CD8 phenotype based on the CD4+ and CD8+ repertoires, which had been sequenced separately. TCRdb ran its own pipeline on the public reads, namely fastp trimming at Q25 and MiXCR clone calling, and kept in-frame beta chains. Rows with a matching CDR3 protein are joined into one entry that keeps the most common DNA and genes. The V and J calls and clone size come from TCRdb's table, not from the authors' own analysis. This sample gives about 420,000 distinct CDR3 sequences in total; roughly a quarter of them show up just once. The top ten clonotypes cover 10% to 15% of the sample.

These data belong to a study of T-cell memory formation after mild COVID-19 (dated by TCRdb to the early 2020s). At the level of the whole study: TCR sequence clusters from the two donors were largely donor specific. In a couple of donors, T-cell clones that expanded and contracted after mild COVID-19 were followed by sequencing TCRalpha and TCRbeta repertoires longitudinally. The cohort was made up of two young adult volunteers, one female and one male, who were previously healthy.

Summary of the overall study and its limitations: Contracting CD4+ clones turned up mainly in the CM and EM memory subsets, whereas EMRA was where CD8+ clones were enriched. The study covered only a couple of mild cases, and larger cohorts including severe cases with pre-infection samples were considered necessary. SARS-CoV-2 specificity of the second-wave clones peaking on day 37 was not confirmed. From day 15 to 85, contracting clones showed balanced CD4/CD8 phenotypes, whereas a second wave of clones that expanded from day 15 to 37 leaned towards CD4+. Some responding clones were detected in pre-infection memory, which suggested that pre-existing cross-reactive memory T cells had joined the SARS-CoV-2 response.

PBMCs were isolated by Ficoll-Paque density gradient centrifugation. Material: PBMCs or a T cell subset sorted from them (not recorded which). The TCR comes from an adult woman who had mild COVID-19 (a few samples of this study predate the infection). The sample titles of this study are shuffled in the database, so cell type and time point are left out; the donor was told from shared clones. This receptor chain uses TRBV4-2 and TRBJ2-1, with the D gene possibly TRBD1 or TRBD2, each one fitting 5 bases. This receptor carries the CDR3 CASSQEGTVGTNEQFF. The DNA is TGTGCCAGCAGCCAAGAAGGAACAGTGGGGACGAATGAGCAGTTCTTC.